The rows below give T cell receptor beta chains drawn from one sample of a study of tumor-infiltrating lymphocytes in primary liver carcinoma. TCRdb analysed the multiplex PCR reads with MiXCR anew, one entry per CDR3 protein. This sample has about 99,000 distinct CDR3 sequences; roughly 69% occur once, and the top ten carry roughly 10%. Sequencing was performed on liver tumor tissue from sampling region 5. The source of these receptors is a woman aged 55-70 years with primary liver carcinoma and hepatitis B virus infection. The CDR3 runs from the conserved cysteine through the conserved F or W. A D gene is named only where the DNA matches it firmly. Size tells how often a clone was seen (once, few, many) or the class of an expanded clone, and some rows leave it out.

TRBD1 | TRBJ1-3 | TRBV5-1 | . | TGCGCCAGCAGCCCCCCGACAGGGACTGGAAACACCATATATTTT | CASSPPTGTGNTIYF
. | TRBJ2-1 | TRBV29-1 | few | TGCAGCGTTGAAGAGTTTGGTGGAGGGGGGTCCTACAATGAGCAGTTCTTC | CSVEEFGGGGSYNEQFF
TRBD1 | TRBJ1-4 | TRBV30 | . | TGTGCCTGGAATGTACAGGACAGGGTCAAAAATGAAAAACTGTTTTTT | CAWNVQDRVKNEKLFF
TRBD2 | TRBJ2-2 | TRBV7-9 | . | TGTGCCGGCGGCTCGGGACTAGCGGGTACCGGGGAGCTGTTTTTT | CAGGSGLAGTGELFF
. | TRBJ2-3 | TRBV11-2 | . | TGTGCCAGCAGCTTTGCTGGGGTCATAGATACGCAGTATTTT | CASSFAGVIDTQYF
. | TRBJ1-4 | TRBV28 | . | TGTGCAACCCTTAGACCGGGTAATGAAAAACTGTTTTTT | CATLRPGNEKLFF
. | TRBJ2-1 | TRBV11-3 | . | TGTGCCAGCAGCTTAGGGTTCTGCGGGCTCTCCTTCAATGAGCAGTTCTTC | CASSLGFCGLSFNEQFF
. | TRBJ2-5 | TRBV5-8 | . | TGTGCCAGCAACCGGGGACGGCCCCAAGAGACCCGGTACTTC | CASNRGRPQETRYF
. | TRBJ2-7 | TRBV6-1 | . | TGTGCCAGCAGTGAAGCTCCCGAGGGGTACGAACAGTACTTC | CASSEAPEGYEQYF
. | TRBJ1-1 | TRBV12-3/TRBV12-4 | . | TGTGCCAGCAGCTTCAGGCAGGGACGGTTCTTT | CASSFRQGRFF
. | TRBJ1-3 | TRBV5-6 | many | TGTGCCAGCACCCTCGGATGGGGGCCGGGAAACACCATATATTTT | CASTLGWGPGNTIYF
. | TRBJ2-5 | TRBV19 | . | TGTGCCAGTAGTATAGGGGACCAAGAGACCCAGTACTTC | CASSIGDQETQYF
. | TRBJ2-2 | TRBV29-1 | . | TGCAGCGTTGGGCGTACGAACACCTGGGAGCTGCTTTTT | CSVGRTNTWELLF
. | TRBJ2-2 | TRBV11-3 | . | TGTGCCAGGAGCTTATCTCGTGGGGGTAATCGCGCCAGGGAGCTGTTTTTT | CARSLSRGGNRARELFF
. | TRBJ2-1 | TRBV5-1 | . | TGCGCCAGCAGCAGGGACCGGTCATCCTACAATGAGCAGTTCTTC | CASSRDRSSYNEQFF
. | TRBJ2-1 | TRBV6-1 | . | TGTGCCAGCGGCCGCTCCTACATTGAGCAGCTCTTC | CASGRSYIEQLF
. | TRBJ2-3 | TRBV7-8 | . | TGTGTCAGCAGTCCTTCCCGCCCAAGACAGGCGCGCAATCAGCCCCAGTATTTT | CVSSPSRPRQARNQPQYF
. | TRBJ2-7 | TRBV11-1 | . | TGTGCCAGCAACTTAAGGGGGGCCTCCTACGTGCAGTACTTC | CASNLRGASYVQYF
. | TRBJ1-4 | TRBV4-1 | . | TGTGCCAGCAGCCAAGAGGTTCCCTCGAATGAAAAAGTGTTTTTT | CASSQEVPSNEKVFF
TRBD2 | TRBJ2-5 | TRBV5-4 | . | TGTGCCATCAGAGCGACTAGCCTAGAGACCCAGTACTTC | CAIRATSLETQYF
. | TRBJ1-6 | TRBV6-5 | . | TGTTCCAGCAGACGGGACTCATTACCCCTCCACTTT | CSSRRDSLPLHF
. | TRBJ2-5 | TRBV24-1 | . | TGTGTCACCGCAGGGAGCAGTCCTGAGGAGACCCAGTACTTC | CVTAGSSPEETQYF
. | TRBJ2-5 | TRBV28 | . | TGTGTCAGCAGACCCTACCCCCTGGACGGTAAAGAGACCCAGTACTTC | CVSRPYPLDGKETQYF
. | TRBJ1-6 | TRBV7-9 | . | TGTGCCAGCAGTCGGACCCAGGATAATTCACCCCTCCACTTT | CASSRTQDNSPLHF
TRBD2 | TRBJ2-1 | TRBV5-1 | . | TGCACCACCAGCTTGGGCGGGAGTCCAAATGAGCAGTTCTTC | CTTSLGGSPNEQFF
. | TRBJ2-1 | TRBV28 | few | TGTGCCAGCAGCCACGGGACACCACGCAATGAGCAGTTCTTC | CASSHGTPRNEQFF
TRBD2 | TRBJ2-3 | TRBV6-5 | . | TGTGCCAGTAATTACCAGCCTGGACTAGTGGGAGCCGTAGATACGCAGTATTTT | CASNYQPGLVGAVDTQYF
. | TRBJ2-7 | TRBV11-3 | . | TGTGCCAGTAGCTCAAGGCCGTACGAGCGGTACTTC | CASSSRPYERYF
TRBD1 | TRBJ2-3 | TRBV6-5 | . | TGTGCCGGCAGTTTTTGGACAGGGGGCGCAGATACGCAGTATTTT | CAGSFWTGGADTQYF
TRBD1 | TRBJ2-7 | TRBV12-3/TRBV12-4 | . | TGTGCCGGCGGTCCAGACAGGGGGCGGTCCTATGAGCAGTACTTC | CAGGPDRGRSYEQYF
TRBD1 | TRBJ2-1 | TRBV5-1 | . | TGCGCCAACAGCTTGGCCGGGACAGGGAACAATGAGCAGTTCTTC | CANSLAGTGNNEQFF
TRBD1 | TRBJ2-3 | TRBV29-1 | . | TGCAGCGTTGAAGTCAGGGGGCGAGGCGCAGATACGCAGTATTTT | CSVEVRGRGADTQYF
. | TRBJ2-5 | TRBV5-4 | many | TGTGCCAGCAAATCCCCTGGGGTGACGGGAGAGACCCAGTACTTC | CASKSPGVTGETQYF
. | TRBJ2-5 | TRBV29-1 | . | TGCAGCGTTGAACTACCCTCGCAAGAGACTCAGTACTTC | CSVELPSQETQYF
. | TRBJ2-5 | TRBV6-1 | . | TGTGCCGACAGTGAATTGGGGGCTGGGGAGGAGACCCAGTACTTC | CADSELGAGEETQYF
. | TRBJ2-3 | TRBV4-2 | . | TGTACCAGCAGCCAAGGGGGGCTCCGGAACCTAGATACGCGGTATTTT | CTSSQGGLRNLDTRYF
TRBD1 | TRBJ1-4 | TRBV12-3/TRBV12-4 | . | TGTGCCGGCAACCCGGGACAGGGTACTAATGAAAAACTGTTTTTT | CAGNPGQGTNEKLFF
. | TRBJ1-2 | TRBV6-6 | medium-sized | TGTGCCAGCAGCCACGGACCCCGAGACGGCTATGGCTACACCTTC | CASSHGPRDGYGYTF
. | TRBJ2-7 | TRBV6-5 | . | TGTGTCAGCAGTCAGGACACCGGCTACGAGCTGTACTTC | CVSSQDTGYELYF
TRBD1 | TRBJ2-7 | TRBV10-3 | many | TGTGCCATCGGTGCAGGGACAGGGGGCCACGAGCAGTACTTC | CAIGAGTGGHEQYF